This TCR beta chain stems from a study of cytomegalovirus exposure and HLA in healthy donors. The PCR employed 60 Vbeta primers together with 13 Jbeta primers. In the original workflow: A follow-up analysis tallied tens of millions of unique TCR beta chains, roughly 11 million shared. Profiled with immunoSEQ multiplex PCR; TCRdb holds only in-frame clones, not every one. V, J and clone size are those of that table, while D and trimming were read from the DNA. In the table there are some 170,000 clones, more than 80% of which are singletons. Study results and caveats: Some highly shared sequence variants likely arose as a pipeline artifact.

This clone showed up just a few times. No antigen is known for it. This CDR3 is built from 13 residues. From germline, CDR1 is LGHNA and CDR2 YSLEER. Trimming took 1 base from V and 0 from J, leaving 3 bases between them. Specimen: PBMCs. This chain uses TRBV4-3 with TRBJ1-1; D is ambiguous. The sequence was collected from a woman aged 18-29 years in good health and CMV-seropositive. This chain's CDR3 is CASSQVVNTEAFF. The CDR3 region has the DNA TGCGCCAGCAGCCAAGTAGTGAACACTGAAGCTTTCTTT.